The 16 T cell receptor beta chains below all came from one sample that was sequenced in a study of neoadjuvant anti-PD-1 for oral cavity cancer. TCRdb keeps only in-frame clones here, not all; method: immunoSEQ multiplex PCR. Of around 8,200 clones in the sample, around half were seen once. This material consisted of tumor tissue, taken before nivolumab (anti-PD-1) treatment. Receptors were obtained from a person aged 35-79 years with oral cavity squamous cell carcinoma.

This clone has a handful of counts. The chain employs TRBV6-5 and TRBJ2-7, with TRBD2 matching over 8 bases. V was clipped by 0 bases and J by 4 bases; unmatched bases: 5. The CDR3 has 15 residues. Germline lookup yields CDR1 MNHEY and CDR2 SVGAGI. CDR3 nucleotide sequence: TGTGCCAGCAGTTACTCCAGCGGGGGCCAGTACGAGCAGTACTTC. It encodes CASSYSSGGQYEQYF.

The CDR3 sequence: CASSLGLADRNNEQFF. CDR3 bases: TGTGCCAGCAGCTTGGGACTAGCGGATCGAAACAATGAGCAGTTCTTC. The J gene is TRBJ2-1, the V gene TRBV5-4; 9 bases align to TRBD2. CDR1 and CDR2 from the germline V gene are SGHNT and YYREEE (reference sequence). The CDR3 spans 16 residues. J was trimmed by 5 bases and V by 0 bases; bases with no gene match: 6.

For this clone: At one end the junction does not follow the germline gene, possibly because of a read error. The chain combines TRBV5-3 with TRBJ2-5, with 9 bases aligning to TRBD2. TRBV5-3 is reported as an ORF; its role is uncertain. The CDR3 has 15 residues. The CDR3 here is CASSLGTSLGETQYF. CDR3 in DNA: TGTGCCAGCAGCTTGGGGACTAGCCTCGGGGAGACCCAGTACTTC.

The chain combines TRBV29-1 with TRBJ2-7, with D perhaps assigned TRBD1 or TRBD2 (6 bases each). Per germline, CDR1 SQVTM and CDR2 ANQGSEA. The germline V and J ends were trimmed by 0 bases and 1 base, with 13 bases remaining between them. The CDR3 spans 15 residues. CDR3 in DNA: TGCAGCGTTGAAGAACTGGAGGGGGGATCCTACGAGCAGTACTTC. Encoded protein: CSVEELEGGSYEQYF.

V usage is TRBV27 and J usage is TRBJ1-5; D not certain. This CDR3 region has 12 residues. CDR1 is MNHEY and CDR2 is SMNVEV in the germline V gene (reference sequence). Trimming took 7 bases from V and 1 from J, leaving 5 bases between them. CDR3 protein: CASKDSNQPQHF. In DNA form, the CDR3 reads TGTGCCAGCAAGGACAGCAATCAGCCCCAGCATTTT.

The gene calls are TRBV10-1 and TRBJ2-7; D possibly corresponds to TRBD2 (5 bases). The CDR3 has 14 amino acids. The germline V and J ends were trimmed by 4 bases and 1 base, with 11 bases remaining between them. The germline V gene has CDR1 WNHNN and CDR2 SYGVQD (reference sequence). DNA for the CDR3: TGCGCCAGCAGTGTCGGAGGCTCATCCTACGAGCAGTACTTC. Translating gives CASSVGGSSYEQYF.

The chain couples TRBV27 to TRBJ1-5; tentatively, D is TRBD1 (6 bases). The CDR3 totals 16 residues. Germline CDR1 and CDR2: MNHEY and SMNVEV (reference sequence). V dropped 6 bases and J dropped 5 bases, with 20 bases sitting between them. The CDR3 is CASSHDRYLTYQPQHF. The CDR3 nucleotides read TGTGCCAGCAGCCACGACAGGTACTTGACCTATCAGCCCCAGCATTTT.

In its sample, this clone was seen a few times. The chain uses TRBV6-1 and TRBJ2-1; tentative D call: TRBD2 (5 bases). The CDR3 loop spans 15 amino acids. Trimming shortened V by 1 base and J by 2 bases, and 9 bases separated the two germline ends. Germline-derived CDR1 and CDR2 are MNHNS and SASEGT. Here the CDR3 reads CASSEGHGTYNEQFF. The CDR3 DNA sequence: TGTGCCAGCAGTGAAGGTCACGGGACCTACAATGAGCAGTTCTTC.

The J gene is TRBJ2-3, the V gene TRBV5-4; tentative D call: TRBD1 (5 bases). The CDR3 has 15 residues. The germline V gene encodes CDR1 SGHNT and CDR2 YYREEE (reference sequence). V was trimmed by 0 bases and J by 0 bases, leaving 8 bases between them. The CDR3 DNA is TGTGCCAGCAGCTTGGCTCAGGGAAGCACAGATACGCAGTATTTT. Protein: CASSLAQGSTDTQYF.

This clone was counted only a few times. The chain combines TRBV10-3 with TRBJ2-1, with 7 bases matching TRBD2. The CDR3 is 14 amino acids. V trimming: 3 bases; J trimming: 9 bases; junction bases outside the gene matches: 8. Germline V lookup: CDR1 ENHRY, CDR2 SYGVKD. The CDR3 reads CAISDGTTPSEQFF. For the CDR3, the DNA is TGTGCCATCAGTGACGGGACTACTCCCAGTGAGCAGTTCTTC.

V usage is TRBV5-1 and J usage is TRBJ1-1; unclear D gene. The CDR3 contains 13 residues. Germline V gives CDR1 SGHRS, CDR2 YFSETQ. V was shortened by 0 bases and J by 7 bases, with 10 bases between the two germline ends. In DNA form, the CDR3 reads TGCGCCAGCAGCTTGGCTGAGGCCAGTGAAGCTTTCTTT. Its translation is CASSLAEASEAFF.

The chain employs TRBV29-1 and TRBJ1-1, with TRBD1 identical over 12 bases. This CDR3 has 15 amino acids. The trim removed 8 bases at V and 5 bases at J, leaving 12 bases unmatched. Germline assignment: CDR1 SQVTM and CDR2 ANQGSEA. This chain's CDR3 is CSSTGTGGRRTEAFF. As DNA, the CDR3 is TGCAGCTCGACCGGGACAGGGGGCCGCAGGACTGAAGCTTTCTTT.

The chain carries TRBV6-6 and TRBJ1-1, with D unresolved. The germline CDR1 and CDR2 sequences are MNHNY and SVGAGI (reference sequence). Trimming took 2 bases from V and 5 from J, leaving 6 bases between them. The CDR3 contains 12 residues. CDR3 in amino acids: CASSYPKTEAFF. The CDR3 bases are TGTGCCAGCAGTTACCCAAAGACTGAAGCTTTCTTT.

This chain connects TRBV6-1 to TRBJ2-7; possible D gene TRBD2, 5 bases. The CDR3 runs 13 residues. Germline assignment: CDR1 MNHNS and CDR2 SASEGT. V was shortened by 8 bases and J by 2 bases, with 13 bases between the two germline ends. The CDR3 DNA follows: TGTGCCAGCGCCTACTTCGGGACCTACGAGCAGTACTTC. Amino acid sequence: CASAYFGTYEQYF.

CDR3: CASSPGSGAGYEQYF. In DNA, the CDR3 is TGTGCCAGCAGCCCGGGGTCAGGGGCGGGCTACGAGCAGTACTTC. The chain couples TRBV5-5 to TRBJ2-7, with TRBD1 as a possible D gene (6 bases). There are 15 residues in the CDR3. V was cut by 4 bases and J by 3 bases, with 17 bases left in between. The germline V gene has CDR1 SGHKS and CDR2 YYEKEE (reference sequence).

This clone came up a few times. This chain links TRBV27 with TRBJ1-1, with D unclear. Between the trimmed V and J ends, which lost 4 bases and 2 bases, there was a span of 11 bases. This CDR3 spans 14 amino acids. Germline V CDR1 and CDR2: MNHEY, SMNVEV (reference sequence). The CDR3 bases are TGTGCCAGCAGTTCCGTACAGAGAAACACTGAAGCTTTCTTT. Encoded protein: CASSSVQRNTEAFF.